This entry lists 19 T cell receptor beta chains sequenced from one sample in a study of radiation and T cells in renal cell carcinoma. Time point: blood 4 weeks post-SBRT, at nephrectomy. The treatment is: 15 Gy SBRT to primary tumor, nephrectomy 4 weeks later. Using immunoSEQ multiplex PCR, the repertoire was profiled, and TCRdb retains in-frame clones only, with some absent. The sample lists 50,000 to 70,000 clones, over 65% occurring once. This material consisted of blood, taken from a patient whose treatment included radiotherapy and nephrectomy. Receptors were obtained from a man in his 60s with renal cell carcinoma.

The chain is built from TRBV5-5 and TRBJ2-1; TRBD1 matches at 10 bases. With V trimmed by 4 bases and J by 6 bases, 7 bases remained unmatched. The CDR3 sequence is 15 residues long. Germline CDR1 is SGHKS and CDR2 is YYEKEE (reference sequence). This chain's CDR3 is CASSPGQGGGNEQFF. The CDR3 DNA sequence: TGTGCCAGCAGCCCTGGACAGGGGGGAGGCAATGAGCAGTTCTTC.

The CDR3 spells CASSPIGSSYEQYV. CDR3 DNA: TGTGCCAGCAGTCCTATAGGTAGCTCCTACGAGCAGTACGTC. The chain couples TRBV27 to TRBJ2-7, with D unresolved. Germline lookup yields CDR1 MNHEY and CDR2 SMNVEV (reference sequence). The V end lost 5 bases, the J end lost 0 bases, and 11 bases lay between the germline ends. The CDR3 spans 14 residues.

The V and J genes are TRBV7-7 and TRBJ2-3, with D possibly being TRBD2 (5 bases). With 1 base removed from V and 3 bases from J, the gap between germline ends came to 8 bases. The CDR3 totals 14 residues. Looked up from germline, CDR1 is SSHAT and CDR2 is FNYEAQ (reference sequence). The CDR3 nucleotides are TGTGCCAGCAGCTTAGTATCGGGAACAGATACGCAGTATTTT. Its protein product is CASSLVSGTDTQYF. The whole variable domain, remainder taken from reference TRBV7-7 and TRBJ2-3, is GAGVSQSPRYKVTKRGQDVTLRCDPISSHATLYWYQQALGQGPEFLTYFNYEAQPDKSGLPSDRFSAERPEGSISTLTIQRTEQRDSAMYRCASSLVSGTDTQYFGPGTRLTVL.

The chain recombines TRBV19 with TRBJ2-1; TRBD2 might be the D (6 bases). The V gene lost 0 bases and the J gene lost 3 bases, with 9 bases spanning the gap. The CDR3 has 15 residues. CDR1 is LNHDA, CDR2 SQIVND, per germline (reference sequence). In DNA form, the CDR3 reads TGTGCCAGTAGTATAGATGGGGACTTCTACAATGAGCAGTTCTTC. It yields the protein CASSIDGDFYNEQFF. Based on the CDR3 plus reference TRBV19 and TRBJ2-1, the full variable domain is DGGITQSPKYLFRKEGQNVTLSCEQNLNHDAMYWYRQDPGQGLRLIYYSQIVNDFQKGDIAEGYSVSREKKESFPLTVTSAQKNPTAFYLCASSIDGDFYNEQFFGPGTRLTVL.

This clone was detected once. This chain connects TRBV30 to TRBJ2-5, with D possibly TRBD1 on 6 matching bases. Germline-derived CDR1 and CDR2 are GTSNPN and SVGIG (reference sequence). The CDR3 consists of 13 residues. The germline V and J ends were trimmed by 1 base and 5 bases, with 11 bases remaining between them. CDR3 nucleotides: TGTGCCTGGAGTGGGGGGCTGTGGGAGACCCAGTACTTC. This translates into CAWSGGLWETQYF. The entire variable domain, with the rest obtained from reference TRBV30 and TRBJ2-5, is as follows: SQTIHQWPATLVQPVGSPLSLECTVEGTSNPNLYWYRQAAGRGLQLLFYSVGIGQISSEVPQNLSASRPQDRQFILSSKKLLLSDSGFYLCAWSGGLWETQYFGPGTRLLVL.

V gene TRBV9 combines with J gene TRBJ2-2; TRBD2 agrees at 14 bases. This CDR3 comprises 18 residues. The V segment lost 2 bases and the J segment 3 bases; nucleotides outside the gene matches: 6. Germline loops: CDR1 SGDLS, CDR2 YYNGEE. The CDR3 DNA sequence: TGTGCCAGCAGCGTGGGACTAGCGGGAGCTCGATACACCGGGGAGCTGTTTTTT. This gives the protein CASSVGLAGARYTGELFF.

The CDR3 reads CASSSTTSGRLNEQFF. The CDR3 DNA is TGTGCCAGCAGCTCTACCACTAGCGGGAGGTTGAATGAGCAGTTCTTC. This chain links TRBV13 with TRBJ2-1; 12 bases map to TRBD2. The CDR3 totals 16 residues. Trimming cost V 4 bases and J 7 bases; bases outside gene matches: 8. Per the germline V gene, CDR1 is PRHDT and CDR2 is FYEKMQ (reference sequence).

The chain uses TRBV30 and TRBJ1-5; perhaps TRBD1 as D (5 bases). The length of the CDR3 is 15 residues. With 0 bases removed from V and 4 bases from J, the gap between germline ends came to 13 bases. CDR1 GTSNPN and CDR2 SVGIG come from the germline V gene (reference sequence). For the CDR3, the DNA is TGTGCCTGGAGTGTACTGTCTGGGGGAAATCAGCCCCAGCATTTT. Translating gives CAWSVLSGGNQPQHF. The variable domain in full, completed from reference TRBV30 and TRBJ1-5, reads SQTIHQWPATLVQPVGSPLSLECTVEGTSNPNLYWYRQAAGRGLQLLFYSVGIGQISSEVPQNLSASRPQDRQFILSSKKLLLSDSGFYLCAWSVLSGGNQPQHFGDGTRLSIL.

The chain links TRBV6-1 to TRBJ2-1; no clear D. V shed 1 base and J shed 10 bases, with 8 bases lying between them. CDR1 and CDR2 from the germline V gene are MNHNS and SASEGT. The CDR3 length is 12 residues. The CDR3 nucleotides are TGTGCCAGCAGTGAAGTGGACGGGGAGCAGTTCTTC. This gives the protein CASSEVDGEQFF.

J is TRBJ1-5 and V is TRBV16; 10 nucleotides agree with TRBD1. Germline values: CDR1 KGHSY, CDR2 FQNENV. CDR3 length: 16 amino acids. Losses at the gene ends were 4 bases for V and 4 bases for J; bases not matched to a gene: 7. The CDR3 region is CASSPTGGIWNQPQHF. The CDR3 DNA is TGTGCCAGCAGCCCGACAGGGGGCATATGGAATCAGCCCCAGCATTTT.

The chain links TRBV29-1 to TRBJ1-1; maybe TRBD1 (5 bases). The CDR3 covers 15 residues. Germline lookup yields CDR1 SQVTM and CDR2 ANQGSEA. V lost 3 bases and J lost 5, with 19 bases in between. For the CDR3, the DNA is TGCAGCGTTGATGACCCGGGACTCCCCAAGACTGAAGCTTTCTTT. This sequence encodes CSVDDPGLPKTEAFF.

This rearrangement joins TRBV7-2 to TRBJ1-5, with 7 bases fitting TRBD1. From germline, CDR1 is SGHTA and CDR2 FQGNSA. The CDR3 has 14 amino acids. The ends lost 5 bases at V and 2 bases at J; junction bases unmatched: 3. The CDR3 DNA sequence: TGTGCCAGCAGCCGACAGGGAGGCAATCAGCCCCAGCATTTT. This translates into CASSRQGGNQPQHF.

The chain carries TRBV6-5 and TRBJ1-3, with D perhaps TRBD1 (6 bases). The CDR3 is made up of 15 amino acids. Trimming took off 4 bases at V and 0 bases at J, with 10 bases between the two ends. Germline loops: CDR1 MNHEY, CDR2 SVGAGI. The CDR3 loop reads CASSFDRSSGNTIYF. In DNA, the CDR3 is TGTGCCAGCAGTTTCGACAGGAGCTCTGGAAACACCATATATTTT.

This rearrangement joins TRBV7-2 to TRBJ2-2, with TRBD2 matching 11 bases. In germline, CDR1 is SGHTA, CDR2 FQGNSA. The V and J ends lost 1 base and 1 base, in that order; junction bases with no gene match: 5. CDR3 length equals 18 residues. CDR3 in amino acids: CASSLVGLAGGNTGELFF. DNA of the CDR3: TGTGCCAGCAGCTTAGTAGGTCTAGCGGGGGGGAACACCGGGGAGCTGTTTTTT. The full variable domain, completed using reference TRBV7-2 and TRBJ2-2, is GAGVSQSPSNKVTEKGKDVELRCDPISGHTALYWYRQSLGQGLEFLIYFQGNSAPDKSGLPSDRFSAERTGGSVSTLTIQRTQQEDSAVYLCASSLVGLAGGNTGELFFGEGSRLTVL.

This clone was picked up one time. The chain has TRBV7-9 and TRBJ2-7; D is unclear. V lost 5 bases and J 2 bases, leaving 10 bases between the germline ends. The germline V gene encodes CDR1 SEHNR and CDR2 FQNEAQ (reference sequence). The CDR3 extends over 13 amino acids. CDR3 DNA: TGTGCCAGCAGCCGGACCCAAGCCTACGAGCAGTACTTC. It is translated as CASSRTQAYEQYF.

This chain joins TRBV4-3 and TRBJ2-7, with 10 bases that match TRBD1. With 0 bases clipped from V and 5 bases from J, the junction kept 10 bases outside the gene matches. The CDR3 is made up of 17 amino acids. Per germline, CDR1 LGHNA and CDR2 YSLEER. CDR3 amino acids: CASSQDPPGQGMNEQYF. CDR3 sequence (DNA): TGCGCCAGCAGCCAAGACCCACCGGGACAGGGGATGAACGAGCAGTACTTC.

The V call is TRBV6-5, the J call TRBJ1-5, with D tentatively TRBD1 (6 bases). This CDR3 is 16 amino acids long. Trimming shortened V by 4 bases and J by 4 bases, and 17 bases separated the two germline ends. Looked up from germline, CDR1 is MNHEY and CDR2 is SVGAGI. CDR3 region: CASSFPARGHNQPQHF. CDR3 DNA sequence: TGTGCCAGCAGTTTCCCCGCCAGGGGCCATAATCAGCCCCAGCATTTT.

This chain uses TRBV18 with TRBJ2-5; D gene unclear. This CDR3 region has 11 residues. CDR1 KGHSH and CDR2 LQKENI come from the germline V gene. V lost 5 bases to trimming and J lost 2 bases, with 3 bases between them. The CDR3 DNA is TGTGCCAGCTCAAATCAAGAGACCCAGTACTTC. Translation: CASSNQETQYF.

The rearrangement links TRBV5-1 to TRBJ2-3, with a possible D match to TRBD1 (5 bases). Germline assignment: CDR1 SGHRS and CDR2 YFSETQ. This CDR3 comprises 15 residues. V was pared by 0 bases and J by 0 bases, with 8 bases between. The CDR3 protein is CASSLGQLSTDTQYF. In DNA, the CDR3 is TGCGCCAGCAGCTTGGGACAGTTAAGCACAGATACGCAGTATTTT.